The 10 T cell receptor beta chains given below trace back to one sample, sequenced in a study of T-cell reconstitution after alpha-beta-depleted transplantation in children. It was with unique molecular identifiers that the TCRbeta library was prepared. TCRdb reprocessed the PCR reads via MiXCR and lists one record per CDR3 protein. The data hold some 250,000 distinct CDR3 sequences, with about 12% observed a single time. This specimen consisted of PBMCs from the stem cell graft donor, obtained from the stem cell graft. Source of these receptors: a human donor who donated a stem cell graft to a child with acute lymphoblastic leukemia.

This clonotype came up many times. The chain recombines TRBV30 with TRBJ2-7; D possibly corresponds to TRBD2 (5 bases). Germline V gene lookup returns CDR1 GTSNPN and CDR2 SVGIG (reference sequence). With 3 bases removed from V and 2 bases from J, the gap between germline ends came to 8 bases. The CDR3 has 12 amino acids. The CDR3 sequence: CAWRDFAYEQYF. In nucleotides, the CDR3 is TGTGCCTGGAGGGACTTTGCCTACGAGCAGTACTTC.

This clonotype has at least ten counts. The chain links TRBV7-9 to TRBJ1-5; 12 bases map to TRBD1. CDR3 size: 16 residues. V lost 4 bases to trimming and J lost 4 bases; unmatched junction nucleotides: 5. The germline CDR1 and CDR2 sequences are SEHNR and FQNEAQ (reference sequence). DNA for the CDR3: TGTGCCAGCAGCTCCTTGGGACAGGGGGCGAATCAGCCCCAGCATTTT. This gives the protein CASSSLGQGANQPQHF.

This clonotype was counted at least ten times. This CDR3 is CASSGLAGAISDTQYF. For the CDR3, the DNA is TGTGCCTCCTCGGGACTAGCGGGAGCAATTTCAGATACGCAGTATTTT. This sequence joins TRBV10-3 and TRBJ2-3; 14 bases are a match to TRBD2. From germline, CDR1 is ENHRY and CDR2 SYGVKD. With 11 bases clipped from V and 4 bases from J, the junction kept 11 bases outside the gene matches. CDR3 length: 16 amino acids.

This clonotype was detected many times. The J gene is TRBJ2-2, the V gene TRBV5-1, with a weak D call TRBD1 (6 bases). CDR1 is SGHRS and CDR2 is YFSETQ in the germline V gene. V was pared by 5 bases and J by 7 bases, with 18 bases between. The CDR3 is 15 amino acids. CDR3 sequence (DNA): TGCGCCAGCAGATCAGTATTACAGGGTAGCGGGGAGCTGTTTTTT. Translating gives CASRSVLQGSGELFF.

The rearrangement uses TRBV5-1 and TRBJ2-1; 7 bases line up with TRBD1. This CDR3 is built from 14 residues. Losses at the gene ends were 7 bases for V and 9 bases for J; bases not matched to a gene: 13. Germline CDR1 SGHRS, CDR2 YFSETQ. The CDR3, as DNA: TGCGCCAGCTCCCGGGACAGTGAGTTGGGTGAGCAGTTCTTC. Translation: CASSRDSELGEQFF.

There are many counts of this clonotype. The chain combines TRBV12-3 or TRBV12-4 with TRBJ1-2; D unresolved. This CDR3 contains 12 residues. The V end was cut by 5 bases, the J end by 0 bases, with 4 bases between. The CDR3 DNA follows: TGTGCCAGCAGTATAACTAACTATGGCTACACCTTC. It is translated as CASSITNYGYTF.

The rearrangement links TRBV20-1 to TRBJ2-7; a possible D gene is TRBD2 (5 bases). V was clipped by 4 bases and J by 4 bases, with 20 bases between them. Germline CDR1 and CDR2: DFQATT and SNEGSKA (reference sequence). This CDR3 contains 15 residues. The CDR3 DNA reads as TGCAGTGCTACCCCTCCGAGGGAGATCTTTTACGAGCAGTACTTC. This sequence encodes CSATPPREIFYEQYF.

This clonotype showed up many times. The chain carries TRBV7-8 and TRBJ2-1; no firm D call. The CDR3 contains 14 residues. The ends were cut back, 2 bases at V and 4 bases at J, with 9 bases in the middle. Germline CDR1 SGHVS, CDR2 FQNEAQ. CDR3 bases: TGTGCCAGCAGCTTACTAGACACTTACAATGAGCAGTTCTTC. It codes for CASSLLDTYNEQFF.

On this clonotype itself: A much larger clone sits a single nucleotide away, making a read error possible. The chain links TRBV5-1 to TRBJ2-4; D unclear. CDR1 SGHRS and CDR2 YFSETQ come from the germline V gene. The CDR3 covers 13 residues. CDR3 sequence (DNA): TGCGCCAGCAGCTTGGTCGGTGAAAACAGTCAGTACTTC. Its protein is CASSLVGENSQYF.

This clonotype was seen many times. The rearrangement joins TRBV20-1 to TRBJ1-6; the D gene is possibly TRBD1 (6 bases). Germline V gene data show CDR1 as DFQATT and CDR2 as SNEGSKA (reference sequence). There are 15 residues in the CDR3. V gave up 6 bases and J gave up 10 bases, with 22 bases separating them. CDR3 sequence: CSAPKLTGYGSPLHF. CDR3 in DNA: TGCAGTGCGCCCAAACTGACAGGCTACGGATCACCCCTCCACTTT.